Each of the 24 T cell receptor beta chains below was sequenced from the same sample in a study of T cell repertoires in breast cancer. Blocking oligonucleotides added to a second nested PCR suppressed unpaired genes. MiXCR was run by TCRdb on the emulsion pairing reads, yielding one entry per CDR3 protein. The sample lists about 40,000 distinct CDR3 sequences, 45% to 55% occurring once. An expanded emulsion RT-PCR with primers for all TCR V genes paired CD8+ T cell chains. The sample taken for sequencing was CD8+ T cells. The receptors originated from a pool of human donors with breast cancer or a healthy control (not recorded which).

The chain uses TRBV2 and TRBJ1-6, with D possibly matching TRBD1 (6 bases). The V end was cut by 7 bases, the J end by 10 bases, with 14 bases between. The CDR3 is 13 amino acids. Germline V gene lookup returns CDR1 SNHLY and CDR2 FYNNEI. The CDR3 is CASTRQGFSPLHF. DNA of the CDR3: TGTGCCAGCACGCGGCAGGGGTTCTCACCCCTCCACTTT.

This rearrangement joins TRBV19 to TRBJ2-1; a possible D gene is TRBD2 (6 bases). The germline CDR1 and CDR2 sequences are LNHDA and SQIVND (reference sequence). Trimming shortened V by 1 base and J by 8 bases, and 21 bases separated the two germline ends. The CDR3 has 17 residues. The CDR3: CASSIGLRFGGDDEQFF. CDR3 in DNA: TGTGCCAGTAGTATAGGTCTCCGCTTTGGAGGGGATGATGAGCAGTTCTTC. Complete variable domain (other parts from reference TRBV19 and TRBJ2-1): DGGITQSPKYLFRKEGQNVTLSCEQNLNHDAMYWYRQDPGQGLRLIYYSQIVNDFQKGDIAEGYSVSREKKESFPLTVTSAQKNPTAFYLCASSIGLRFGGDDEQFFGPGTRLTVL.

The chain joins TRBV20-1 to TRBJ2-1; D is possibly TRBD1 (6 bases). This CDR3 is built from 14 residues. CDR1 DFQATT and CDR2 SNEGSKA come from the germline V gene (reference sequence). V was pared by 7 bases and J by 7 bases, with 20 bases between. The CDR3 DNA reads TGCAGTGTCGCATCCCGGGGAAGGGGGAATGAGCAGTTCTTC. Its protein product is CSVASRGRGNEQFF.

This clonotype came up once. The J gene is TRBJ2-1, the V gene TRBV6-5, with 12 nucleotides matching TRBD2. Germline V gives CDR1 MNHEY, CDR2 SVGAGI. CDR3 size: 16 residues. V lost 6 bases and J lost 10; bases outside the gene matches: 13. Here the CDR3 reads CASSNPSGRAWGEQFF. DNA of the CDR3: TGTGCCAGCAGCAACCCTAGCGGGAGGGCCTGGGGGGAGCAGTTCTTC.

V usage is TRBV15 and J usage is TRBJ1-2; maybe TRBD1 (6 bases). Germline CDR1 LNHNV, CDR2 YYDKDF (reference sequence). This CDR3 has 15 amino acids. Trimming removed 5 bases from V and 3 bases from J, with 16 bases in between. CDR3 in amino acids: CATSLRGGRDYGYTF. CDR3 sequence (DNA): TGTGCCACCAGCCTACGGGGGGGGCGGGACTATGGCTACACCTTC. The full variable domain, rest sourced from reference TRBV15 and TRBJ1-2, is DAMVIQNPRYQVTQFGKPVTLSCSQTLNHNVMYWYQQKSSQAPKLLFHYYDKDFNNEADTPDNFQSRRPNTSFCFLDIRSPGLGDTAMYLCATSLRGGRDYGYTFGSGTRLTVV.

V usage is TRBV5-1 and J usage is TRBJ1-1; the D is unclear. The CDR3 is 14 amino acids. Trimming cost V 1 base and J 1 base, with 8 bases left between them. CDR1 and CDR2 (germline): SGHRS, YFSETQ. As DNA, the CDR3 is TGCGCCAGCAGCTTGATTTCAGAGAACACTGAAGCTTTCTTT. Amino acids: CASSLISENTEAFF.

This clonotype has just one count. This sequence joins TRBV18 and TRBJ1-2; D remains ambiguous. The germline gives CDR1 KGHSH, CDR2 LQKENI. CDR3 length: 14 residues. V was pared by 3 bases and J by 8 bases, with 16 bases between. DNA for the CDR3: TGTGCCAGCTCACCCCCGGGAACGGCGCGCGGCTACACCTTC. Its protein is CASSPPGTARGYTF.

Comment on this clonotype: The junction does not match germline at one end; this may be a read error. The V call is TRBV20-1, the J call TRBJ1-3; D remains ambiguous. CDR1 and CDR2 from the germline V gene are DFQATT and SNEGSKA (reference sequence). The CDR3 is 11 amino acids. Here the CDR3 DNA reads TGCAGTGTCCACTCTGGAAACACCGTATATTTT. It codes for CSVHSGNTVYF.

This clonotype was observed many times. The V gene is TRBV27, the J gene TRBJ1-4; no reliable D call. Trimming cost V 6 bases and J 1 base, with 12 bases left between them. CDR1 and CDR2 (germline): MNHEY, SMNVEV (reference sequence). The CDR3 covers 15 residues. CDR3 region: CASSLNPVTNEKLFF. The CDR3 region has the DNA TGTGCCAGCAGCTTAAACCCGGTAACTAATGAAAAACTGTTTTTT.

This clonotype was seen ten or more times. The gene calls are TRBV20-1 and TRBJ2-3, with a possible D match to TRBD2 (5 bases). The V gene lost 4 bases and the J gene lost 2 bases, with 13 bases spanning the gap. There are 14 residues in the CDR3. Per the germline V gene, CDR1 is DFQATT and CDR2 is SNEGSKA (reference sequence). DNA for the CDR3: TGCAGTGCTATCAGGAGCGGAACCACAGATACGCAGTATTTT. It encodes CSAIRSGTTDTQYF.

Regarding this clonotype: Because the CDR3 is missing its conserved closing phenylalanine or tryptophan, this is likely a read error. The chain recombines TRBV4-1 with TRBJ2-2, with a possible D match to TRBD1 (6 bases). Trimming took off 1 base at V and 4 bases at J, with 10 bases between the two ends. The CDR3 has 15 residues. Germline V gene lookup returns CDR1 MGHRA and CDR2 YSYEKL. In DNA form, the CDR3 reads TGCGCCAGCAGCCAAGTTGGGGGCGGCACCGGGGAGCTGTTTCTT. The encoded protein is CASSQVGGGTGELFL.

This clonotype was picked up a small number of times. The rearrangement uses TRBV6-2 or TRBV6-3 and TRBJ2-7; maybe TRBD2 (6 bases). Germline lookup yields CDR1 MNHEY and CDR2 SVGEGT. CDR3 length equals 14 residues. Trimming pared 11 bases from V and 6 bases from J, leaving 23 bases between. CDR3 residues: CAEAAAWGGSEQYF. The CDR3 region has the DNA TGTGCCGAGGCGGCAGCATGGGGAGGTTCCGAGCAGTACTTC.

This clonotype was detected only a few times. This chain joins TRBV2 and TRBJ1-2, with D perhaps matching TRBD1 (5 bases). This CDR3 spans 15 amino acids. Germline CDR1 reads SNHLY; CDR2 reads FYNNEI. The V gene lost 0 bases and the J gene lost 4 bases, with 12 bases spanning the gap. Written as DNA, the CDR3 is TGTGCCAGCAGTGAAGCTCCGGGGACGGGCTATGGCTACACCTTC. Translating gives CASSEAPGTGYGYTF.

This chain links TRBV12-3 or TRBV12-4 with TRBJ2-1; 8 bases map to TRBD2. The CDR3 loop spans 11 amino acids. With 5 bases clipped from V and 14 bases from J, the junction kept 5 bases outside the gene matches. The CDR3 reads CASSERGREFF. The CDR3 nucleotides read TGTGCCAGCAGTGAGCGGGGGCGGGAGTTCTTC.

This clonotype showed up just a few times. The gene calls are TRBV20-1 and TRBJ1-4; TRBD1 is a possible D gene (5 bases). The germline gives CDR1 DFQATT, CDR2 SNEGSKA (reference sequence). The V gene lost 6 bases and the J gene lost 8 bases, with 13 bases spanning the gap. The CDR3 sequence is 12 residues long. The CDR3 sequence: CSAAGSAEKLFF. The DNA of the CDR3 is TGCAGTGCGGCAGGGTCCGCGGAAAAACTGTTTTTT.

This clonotype was observed many times. The CDR3 DNA reads as TGCGCCAGCAGCCAAGGTGGGCGGGGGATGAACACTGAAGCTTTCTTT. Its protein product is CASSQGGRGMNTEAFF. The gene calls are TRBV4-1 and TRBJ1-1; tentative D call: TRBD1 (5 bases). The CDR3 runs to 16 residues. With 1 base removed from V and 0 bases from J, the gap between germline ends came to 12 bases. The germline V gene has CDR1 MGHRA and CDR2 YSYEKL.

The chain employs TRBV7-2 and TRBJ2-2; D is unresolved. From germline, CDR1 is SGHTA and CDR2 FQGNSA. The length of the CDR3 is 14 residues. Trimming took off 5 bases at V and 0 bases at J, with 7 bases between the two ends. The CDR3 loop reads CASSPATNTGELFF. Written as DNA, the CDR3 is TGTGCCAGCAGCCCCGCTACGAACACCGGGGAGCTGTTTTTT. The full variable domain, completed using reference TRBV7-2 and TRBJ2-2, is GAGVSQSPSNKVTEKGKDVELRCDPISGHTALYWYRQSLGQGLEFLIYFQGNSAPDKSGLPSDRFSAERTGGSVSTLTIQRTQQEDSAVYLCASSPATNTGELFFGEGSRLTVL.

This sequence joins TRBV18 and TRBJ2-1; 9 nucleotides align to TRBD2. The CDR3 is 17 residues long. V lost 4 bases, J lost 6 bases, and 13 bases stayed unmatched. Germline-derived CDR1 and CDR2 are KGHSH and LQKENI. CDR3 region: CASSLGIAGASVNEQFF. The CDR3 DNA reads as TGTGCCAGCTCACTCGGGATAGCGGGAGCCTCGGTCAATGAGCAGTTCTTC.

The chain combines TRBV18 with TRBJ2-5, with a tentative D call TRBD2 (6 bases). The CDR3 spans 13 residues. The germline CDR1 and CDR2 sequences are KGHSH and LQKENI. The V and J ends lost 3 bases and 5 bases respectively, with 10 bases between them. The CDR3 loop reads CASSPGLTETQYF. CDR3 sequence (DNA): TGTGCCAGCTCACCGGGACTCACGGAGACCCAGTACTTC.

This clonotype came up a few times. The J gene is TRBJ1-5, the V gene TRBV7-2; possible D gene TRBD1, 5 bases. The germline CDR1 and CDR2 sequences are SGHTA and FQGNSA. V was clipped by 1 base and J by 7 bases, with 14 bases between them. The CDR3 extends over 15 amino acids. The CDR3 sequence is CASSLGGGSEQPQHF. For the CDR3, the DNA is TGTGCCAGCAGCTTAGGGGGCGGGTCGGAGCAGCCCCAGCATTTT.

V gene TRBV20-1 combines with J gene TRBJ2-5; 10 nucleotides align to TRBD2. J gave up 2 bases and V 3 bases, and 6 bases lay outside the gene matches. The CDR3 sequence is 15 residues long. The germline V gene encodes CDR1 DFQATT and CDR2 SNEGSKA (reference sequence). The CDR3 loop reads CSASGTSGIQETQYF. The DNA of the CDR3 is TGCAGTGCTAGTGGAACTAGCGGGATACAAGAGACCCAGTACTTC.

This clonotype was found a few times. The J gene is TRBJ1-4, the V gene TRBV6-1; D unresolved. CDR3 length: 14 amino acids. Between the trimmed V and J ends, which lost 0 bases and 7 bases, there was a span of 9 bases. Germline-derived CDR1 and CDR2 are MNHNS and SASEGT. The CDR3 bases are TGTGCCAGCAGTGAAGCGGACGAAGCTGAAAAACTGTTTTTT. Its protein product is CASSEADEAEKLFF.

This chain connects TRBV14 to TRBJ2-1, with unresolved D. Trimming removed 1 base at V and 8 bases at J, with 15 bases between. Per germline, CDR1 SGHDN and CDR2 FVKESK. The CDR3 spans 15 residues. In DNA, the CDR3 is TGTGCCAGCAGCCAAGCCCGAGGAAGTTGGTATGAGCAGTTCTTC. This codes for CASSQARGSWYEQFF.

A remark on this clonotype: The conserved phenylalanine or tryptophan normally closing the CDR3 is absent here, so this likely arose from a read error. The J gene is TRBJ2-7, the V gene TRBV15; 9 nucleotides agree with TRBD2. The CDR3 totals 13 residues. The V gene end was trimmed by 5 bases and the J gene end by 3 bases; junction bases not matched to a gene: 2. The germline V gene has CDR1 LNHNV and CDR2 YYDKDF (reference sequence). In DNA, the CDR3 is TGTGCCACCAGCCCTAGCGGGATCTACGAGCAGTACTTA. It specifies CATSPSGIYEQYL.